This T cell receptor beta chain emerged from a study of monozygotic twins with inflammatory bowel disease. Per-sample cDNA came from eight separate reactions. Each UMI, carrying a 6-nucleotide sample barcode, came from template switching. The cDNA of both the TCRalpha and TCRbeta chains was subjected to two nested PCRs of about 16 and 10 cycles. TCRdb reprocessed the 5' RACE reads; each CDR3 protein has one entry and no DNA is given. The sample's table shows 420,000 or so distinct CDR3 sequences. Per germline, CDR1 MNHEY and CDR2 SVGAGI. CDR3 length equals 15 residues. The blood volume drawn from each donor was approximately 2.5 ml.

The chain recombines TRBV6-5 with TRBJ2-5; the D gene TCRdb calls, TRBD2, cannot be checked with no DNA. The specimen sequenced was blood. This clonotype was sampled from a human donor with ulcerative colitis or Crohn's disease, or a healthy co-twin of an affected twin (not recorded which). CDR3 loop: CASRTSGRSQETQYF.